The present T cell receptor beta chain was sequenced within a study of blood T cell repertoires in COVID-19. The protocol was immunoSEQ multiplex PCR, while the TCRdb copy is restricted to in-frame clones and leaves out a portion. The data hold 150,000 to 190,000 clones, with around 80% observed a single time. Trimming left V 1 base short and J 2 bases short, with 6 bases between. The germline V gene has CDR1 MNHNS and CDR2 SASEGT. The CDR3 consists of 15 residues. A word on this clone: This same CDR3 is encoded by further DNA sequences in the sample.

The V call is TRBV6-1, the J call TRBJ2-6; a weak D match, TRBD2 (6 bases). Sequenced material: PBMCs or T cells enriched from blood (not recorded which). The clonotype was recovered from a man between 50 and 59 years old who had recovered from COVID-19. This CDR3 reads CASSEGGAGANVLTF. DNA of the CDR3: TGTGCCAGCAGTGAAGGGGGGGCTGGGGCCAACGTCCTGACTTTC.